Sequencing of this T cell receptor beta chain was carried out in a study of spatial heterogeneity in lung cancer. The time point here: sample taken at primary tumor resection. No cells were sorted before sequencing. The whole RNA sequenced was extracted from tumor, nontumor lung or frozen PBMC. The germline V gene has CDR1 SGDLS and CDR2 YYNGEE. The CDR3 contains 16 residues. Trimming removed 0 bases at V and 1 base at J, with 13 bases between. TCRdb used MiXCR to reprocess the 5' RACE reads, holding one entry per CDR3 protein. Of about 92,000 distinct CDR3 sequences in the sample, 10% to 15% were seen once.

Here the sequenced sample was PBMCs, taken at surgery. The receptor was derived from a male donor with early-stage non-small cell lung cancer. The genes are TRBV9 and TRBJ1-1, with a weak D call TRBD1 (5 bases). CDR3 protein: CASSVEPPDRNTEAFF. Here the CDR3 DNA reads TGTGCCAGCAGCGTAGAACCCCCAGACAGGAACACTGAAGCTTTCTTT.